The following is a TCR beta chain sequence with its context. Its antigen is not identified. J gave up 5 bases and V 8 bases, and 17 bases lay outside the gene matches. This CDR3 has 17 amino acids. Germline lookup yields CDR1 ENHRY and CDR2 SYGVKD. This sample is part of a study of shared clonotypes between healthy human individuals. Whole-study results and caveats: The study found roughly 5% of naive CD4 clonotypes shared across several donors.

The method was immunoSEQ multiplex PCR; TCRdb's version includes in-frame clones alone and lacks a portion of them. The sample shows 900,000 to 1,200,000 clones, more than 75% of them seen only once. The study separated CD4+ cells into CD45RA+ naive and CD45RA-negative memory subsets. The sequenced sample was memory CD4+ T cells from PBMCs. Subset denoted: CD45RA-negative fraction. The chain is built from TRBV10-3 and TRBJ2-1, with 8 bases that match TRBD2. The origin of this receptor is a man between 18 and 29 years old in good health. Some clones in this sample may be carry-over from other donors' samples. CDR3 sequence: CAIGSSGSSWGNNEQFF. CDR3 in DNA: TGTGCCATCGGTTCCAGCGGGAGCTCGTGGGGGAACAATGAGCAGTTCTTC.